This passage covers 30 T cell receptor beta chains from one sample sequenced in a study of T cell changes during pregnancy in multiple sclerosis. Measured with immunoSEQ multiplex PCR; TCRdb has only the in-frame clones, and not every one. The profile shows tens of thousands of clones, 93% of them singletons. The sequencing used CD8+ T cells from peripheral blood mononuclear cells, collected in the second trimester of pregnancy. Receptor source: a female donor with multiple sclerosis, enrolled in a pregnancy study.

The chain couples TRBV7-6 to TRBJ2-7, with 8 nucleotides matching TRBD1. The CDR3 covers 15 residues. The germline CDR1 and CDR2 sequences are SGHVS and FNYEAQ. V gave up 5 bases and J gave up 2 bases; unmatched junction bases: 8. CDR3 nucleotides: TGTGCCAGCAGCATAAGACAGGGGTTCCCCTACGAGCAGTACTTC. Encoded protein: CASSIRQGFPYEQYF.

The rearrangement links TRBV7-9 to TRBJ2-1, with 10 bases matching TRBD2. The CDR3 has 18 amino acids. V lost 1 base to trimming and J lost 5 bases; unmatched junction nucleotides: 11. Germline values: CDR1 SEHNR, CDR2 FQNEAQ (reference sequence). The CDR3 loop is CASSLGRASGSSHNEQFF. Written as DNA, the CDR3 is TGTGCCAGCAGCTTAGGGAGGGCTAGCGGGAGTTCCCACAATGAGCAGTTCTTC.

V gene TRBV30 combines with J gene TRBJ2-1; 7 bases fit TRBD2. V dropped 1 base and J dropped 2; count of bases not matched to a gene: 2. This CDR3 is 14 amino acids long. CDR1 and CDR2 (germline): GTSNPN, SVGIG (reference sequence). The CDR3 region is CAWSGLAAYNEQFF. DNA of the CDR3: TGTGCCTGGAGTGGGCTAGCGGCCTACAATGAGCAGTTCTTC.

This CDR3 reads CASSSGQGGMNTEAFF. As DNA, the CDR3 is TGTGCCAGCAGTTCCGGACAGGGCGGGATGAACACTGAAGCTTTCTTT. V is TRBV11-2 and J is TRBJ1-1; the match to TRBD1 covers 8 bases. This CDR3 comprises 16 residues. Germline V CDR1 and CDR2: SGHAT, FQNNGV. Trimming cost V 6 bases and J 0 bases; bases outside gene matches: 9.

The chain has TRBV14 and TRBJ2-1, with 7 bases lining up with TRBD2. Looked up from germline, CDR1 is SGHDN and CDR2 is FVKESK. The CDR3 covers 16 residues. Losses at the gene ends were 5 bases for V and 5 bases for J; bases not matched to a gene: 12. This CDR3 reads CASSVGGLVVNNEQFF. The CDR3 region has the DNA TGTGCCAGCAGCGTTGGAGGACTAGTGGTAAACAATGAGCAGTTCTTC.

This chain uses TRBV5-1 with TRBJ1-1, with 9 positions matching TRBD1. This CDR3 is built from 15 residues. Germline-derived CDR1 and CDR2 are SGHRS and YFSETQ. With 0 bases clipped from V and 3 bases from J, the junction kept 3 bases outside the gene matches. The CDR3 DNA follows: TGCGCCAGCAGCTTGGTTGGGACAGGGTACACTGAAGCTTTCTTT. Its translation: CASSLVGTGYTEAFF. Variable domain in full (rest from reference TRBV5-1 and TRBJ1-1): KAGVTQTPRYLIKTRGQQVTLSCSPISGHRSVSWYQQTPGQGLQFLFEYFSETQRNKGNFPGRFSGRQFSNSRSEMNVSTLELGDSALYLCASSLVGTGYTEAFFGQGTRLTVV.

This chain uses TRBV28 with TRBJ1-5; D is ambiguous. Trimming took 6 bases from V and 7 from J, leaving 19 bases between them. CDR3 length: 15 residues. Germline lookup yields CDR1 MDHEN and CDR2 SYDVKM. CDR3 sequence reads: CASSEGRAGGQPQHF. DNA of the CDR3: TGTGCCAGCAGCGAAGGACGTGCCGGAGGGCAGCCCCAGCATTTT.

The gene calls are TRBV11-2 and TRBJ1-6; the match to TRBD1 covers 12 bases. The CDR3 has 15 residues. CDR1 SGHAT and CDR2 FQNNGV come from the germline V gene. The V and J ends lost 5 bases and 10 bases, in that order; junction bases with no gene match: 6. CDR3 DNA: TGTGCCAGCAGCCGGGACAGGGGGCTTAACTCACCCCTCCACTTT. Protein product: CASSRDRGLNSPLHF.

The chain has TRBV28 and TRBJ2-7; the match to TRBD2 covers 7 bases. This CDR3 is 14 amino acids long. With V trimmed by 6 bases and J by 0 bases, 5 bases remained unmatched. The germline CDR1 and CDR2 sequences are MDHEN and SYDVKM. CDR3 sequence reads: CASSRDYISYEQYF. As DNA, the CDR3 is TGTGCCAGCAGCCGGGACTACATCTCCTACGAGCAGTACTTC.

The chain links TRBV27 to TRBJ2-6, with a possible D match to TRBD2 (5 bases). This CDR3 has 17 residues. V lost 8 bases and J lost 1, with 18 bases in between. Germline CDR1 and CDR2: MNHEY and SMNVEV (reference sequence). In DNA form, the CDR3 reads TGTGCCAGCGGTCTTCGGGGTACGCATTCTGGGGCCAACGTCCTGACTTTC. Protein sequence: CASGLRGTHSGANVLTF.

Here the CDR3 DNA reads TGTGCCAGCAGCCAAGTGTCTGGCAGGGATTCTACCCACCTACTCTACAATGAGCAGTTCTTC. This translates into CASSQVSGRDSTHLLYNEQFF. The chain uses TRBV4-2 and TRBJ2-1; perhaps TRBD1 as D (5 bases). The CDR3 totals 21 residues. V was clipped by 1 base and J by 3 bases, with 28 bases between them. Germline loops: CDR1 LGHNA, CDR2 YNFKEQ.

The chain carries TRBV27 and TRBJ1-2; no clear D. V lost 5 bases and J 1 base, leaving 11 bases between the germline ends. Germline lookup yields CDR1 MNHEY and CDR2 SMNVEV (reference sequence). This CDR3 comprises 14 residues. The CDR3, as DNA: TGTGCCAGCAGTCCCCTGGGAGATAACTATGGCTACACCTTC. It translates to CASSPLGDNYGYTF.

This clone was counted a single time. This chain links TRBV9 with TRBJ2-6; weak D call: TRBD1 (5 bases). The CDR3 contains 15 residues. Germline lookup yields CDR1 SGDLS and CDR2 YYNGEE. Trimming removed 0 bases at V and 2 bases at J, with 6 bases between. CDR3 sequence: CASSVGGAGANVLTF. CDR3 in DNA: TGTGCCAGCAGCGTAGGGGGCGCTGGGGCCAACGTCCTGACTTTC.

The V gene is TRBV6-1, the J gene TRBJ1-2; D is ambiguous. CDR1 is MNHNS, CDR2 SASEGT, per germline. This CDR3 is 14 amino acids long. The V gene lost 2 bases and the J gene lost 7 bases, with 14 bases spanning the gap. The CDR3 sequence is CASSETAFTSGYTF. The CDR3 region has the DNA TGTGCCAGCAGTGAAACAGCCTTCACGAGTGGCTACACCTTC.

This clone ranks as medium-sized. The chain combines TRBV2 with TRBJ2-2, with TRBD1 as a possible D gene (6 bases). The CDR3 contains 15 residues. V shed 6 bases and J shed 6 bases, with 17 bases lying between them. The germline gives CDR1 SNHLY, CDR2 FYNNEI. The CDR3 region is CASSQGKVLPGELFF. CDR3 in DNA: TGTGCCAGCAGCCAGGGGAAGGTGTTACCCGGGGAGCTGTTTTTT.

The chain couples TRBV7-9 to TRBJ2-1; D perhaps matches TRBD2 (5 bases). CDR3 length: 15 residues. The germline CDR1 and CDR2 sequences are SEHNR and FQNEAQ (reference sequence). Trimming stripped 4 bases from V and 5 bases from J, with 15 bases between. For the CDR3, the DNA is TGTGCCAGCAGCTCCCCCCGTACCGGGGACAATGAGCAGTTCTTC. Its protein is CASSSPRTGDNEQFF.

The J gene is TRBJ2-1, the V gene TRBV27, with 7 nucleotides matching TRBD1. V lost 2 bases, J lost 4 bases, and 11 bases stayed unmatched. The CDR3 has 17 amino acids. CDR1 MNHEY and CDR2 SMNVEV come from the germline V gene (reference sequence). The CDR3: CASSLSRGSGFYNEQFF. CDR3 nucleotides: TGTGCCAGCAGTTTAAGCAGGGGGTCTGGTTTTTACAATGAGCAGTTCTTC.

CDR3 sequence: CASSFVQLSYNEQFF. In nucleotides, the CDR3 is TGTGCCAGCAGCTTCGTACAGCTCTCCTACAATGAGCAGTTCTTC. The chain recombines TRBV13 with TRBJ2-1; D remains ambiguous. The V gene's germline CDR1 is PRHDT and CDR2 FYEKMQ (reference sequence). The CDR3 is 15 residues long. Trimming shortened V by 3 bases and J by 0 bases, and 9 bases separated the two germline ends.

This sequence joins TRBV18 and TRBJ1-3; possibly TRBD1 for D (6 bases). The CDR3 is 15 residues long. Germline-derived CDR1 and CDR2 are KGHSH and LQKENI. V gave up 4 bases and J gave up 6 bases, with 16 bases separating them. The CDR3 DNA reads TGTGCCAGCTCACACCGGGAACAGGGTGCAAACACCATATATTTT. Its translation: CASSHREQGANTIYF.

The chain employs TRBV27 and TRBJ2-1; TRBD1 agrees at 9 bases. The CDR3 is 14 residues long. J lost 9 bases, V lost 6 bases, and 9 bases had no gene match. The germline gives CDR1 MNHEY, CDR2 SMNVEV (reference sequence). The CDR3 is CASSSDRGFGEQFF. As DNA, the CDR3 is TGTGCCAGCAGCTCCGACAGGGGGTTCGGTGAGCAGTTCTTC.

The chain is built from TRBV9 and TRBJ1-3; weak D call: TRBD1 (5 bases). Germline values: CDR1 SGDLS, CDR2 YYNGEE. This CDR3 is 16 amino acids long. Trimming shortened V by 4 bases and J by 7 bases, and 21 bases separated the two germline ends. This CDR3 is CASSLEGGDWRNTIYF. The CDR3 bases are TGTGCCAGCAGCCTTGAGGGCGGGGACTGGAGGAACACCATATATTTT.

This chain joins TRBV2 and TRBJ1-4; maybe TRBD1 (6 bases). Looked up from germline, CDR1 is SNHLY and CDR2 is FYNNEI. CDR3 size: 12 residues. With 9 bases removed from V and 7 bases from J, the gap between germline ends came to 12 bases. In DNA, the CDR3 is TGTGCCAGTCGAAAACAGGGTGAAAAACTGTTTTTT. This encodes CASRKQGEKLFF.

The chain is built from TRBV6-1 and TRBJ2-7; D perhaps matches TRBD1 (7 bases). This CDR3 spans 14 amino acids. Between the trimmed V and J ends, which lost 11 bases and 6 bases, there was a span of 23 bases. Germline-derived CDR1 and CDR2 are MNHNS and SASEGT. The CDR3 coding sequence is TGTGCCTGGGGGCAGGGGGGCCTTTACTCCGAGCAGTACTTC. As protein: CAWGQGGLYSEQYF.

The rearrangement links TRBV7-8 to TRBJ2-1, with D uncertain. Trimming took off 1 base at V and 2 bases at J, with 3 bases between the two ends. CDR1 is SGHVS and CDR2 is FQNEAQ in the germline V gene. This CDR3 has 13 amino acids. In DNA form, the CDR3 reads TGTGCCAGCAGCTTAGGGCCCTACAATGAGCAGTTCTTC. Encoded protein: CASSLGPYNEQFF.

This chain connects TRBV27 to TRBJ2-7; perhaps TRBD1 as D (5 bases). The CDR3 covers 15 residues. Germline lookup yields CDR1 MNHEY and CDR2 SMNVEV (reference sequence). Trimming took off 6 bases at V and 3 bases at J, with 18 bases between the two ends. This CDR3 reads CASRSTQGNLYEQYF. Here the CDR3 DNA reads TGTGCCAGCAGGTCTACTCAGGGTAACCTCTACGAGCAGTACTTC.

The rearrangement links TRBV27 to TRBJ2-1; tentative D call: TRBD1 (5 bases). The ends were cut back, 6 bases at V and 9 bases at J, with 27 bases in the middle. CDR1 and CDR2 from the germline V gene are MNHEY and SMNVEV (reference sequence). This CDR3 is built from 17 residues. CDR3 bases: TGTGCCAGCAGCCACCTGCGACATCTAAAGGGGTTGGGTGAGCAGTTCTTC. This sequence encodes CASSHLRHLKGLGEQFF.

The J gene is TRBJ1-2, the V gene TRBV4-3; 9 bases are a match to TRBD1. CDR3 length: 15 amino acids. CDR1 is LGHNA and CDR2 is YSLEER in the germline V gene. Unmatched junction bases numbered 9, after V lost 4 bases and J lost 6 bases. The CDR3 is CASSPSGTGLDGYTF. The CDR3 DNA sequence: TGCGCCAGCAGCCCTTCGGGGACAGGGCTCGATGGCTACACCTTC.

This chain connects TRBV4-1 to TRBJ2-7; D is perhaps TRBD2 (6 bases). Trimming took 0 bases from V and 4 from J, leaving 13 bases between them. CDR3 length: 15 amino acids. Germline assignment: CDR1 MGHRA and CDR2 YSYEKL. DNA of the CDR3: TGCGCCAGCAGCCAAGAGGCTAGCGCAGGTTACGAGCAGTACTTC. Translation gives CASSQEASAGYEQYF.

DNA for the CDR3: TGTGCCAGCAGTTTATCGATGTCACATTGGAACACTGAAGCTTTCTTT. It codes for CASSLSMSHWNTEAFF. The chain employs TRBV27 and TRBJ1-1; D gene unclear. V shed 0 bases and J shed 1 base, with 12 bases lying between them. Germline V gives CDR1 MNHEY, CDR2 SMNVEV (reference sequence). This CDR3 comprises 16 residues.

This rearrangement joins TRBV7-2 to TRBJ2-3, with TRBD2 matching 14 bases. The trim removed 5 bases at V and 6 bases at J, leaving 10 bases unmatched. The CDR3 contains 17 residues. Germline CDR1 SGHTA, CDR2 FQGNSA. This CDR3 is CASSRRLAGGGEDTQYF. The CDR3 DNA reads TGTGCCAGCAGCCGTCGACTAGCGGGGGGGGGAGAGGATACGCAGTATTTT.